Described below is a single TCR beta chain sequence and its context. Its antigen is undetermined. The sample originates from a study of T cell responses to AZD1222 COVID-19 vaccine. Using immunoSEQ multiplex PCR, the repertoire was profiled, and TCRdb retains in-frame clones only, with some absent. The sample shows 200,000 or so clones, around 94% of them seen only once. Study-wide findings and caveats: In a largely white British group with more females than males, clonal diversity was possibly underestimated. None of the repertoires were sampled until the peak T cell response had passed.

CDR1 and CDR2 from the germline V gene are MDHEN and SYDVKM. The ends were cut back, 5 bases at V and 0 bases at J, with 14 bases in the middle. The CDR3 sequence is 15 residues long. This chain connects TRBV28 to TRBJ2-7; D is possibly TRBD1 (6 bases). Material: peripheral blood, obtained on day 0 of AZD1222 vaccination. The receptor was isolated from an adult in good health. The CDR3 sequence: CASSPVPDSSYEQYF. DNA for the CDR3: TGTGCCAGCAGTCCAGTTCCGGACAGCTCCTACGAGCAGTACTTC.